This T cell receptor (beta chain) was sequenced in a study of T cell responses to AZD1222 COVID-19 vaccine. Findings and caveats of the study: Recipients of two AZD1222 doses showed rising Spike-specific TCR breadth and depth. Just a handful of people given AZD1222 tested seropositive at baseline.

Data came from immunoSEQ multiplex PCR; TCRdb stores just in-frame clones and leaves some out. This sample has approximately 150,000 clones, with under 95% found just once. CDR1 and CDR2 from the germline V gene are MNHEY and SMNVEV (reference sequence). The V and J ends lost 6 bases and 3 bases respectively, with 6 bases between them. The CDR3 has 12 amino acids. As for this clone: Its antigen is as yet unknown.

The chain has TRBV27 and TRBJ2-1; unclear D gene. The receptor's source is an adult in good health. The material was peripheral blood, obtained on day 0 of MenACWY control vaccination. Here the CDR3 DNA reads TGTGCCAGCAGCCCAGGCTACAATGAGCAGTTCTTC. Translated, it gives CASSPGYNEQFF.